Shown below are 10 T cell receptor beta chains from a single sample sequenced in a study of T cells in Graves' hyperthyroidism and ophthalmopathy. Amplified TCR beta CDR3 regions came from RNA transcripts. HTBI primers drove first-round RT-PCR of the TCR CDR3. TCRdb reprocessed the multiplex PCR reads with MiXCR, giving one entry per CDR3 protein. The sample has about 110,000 distinct CDR3 sequences, 16% seen once; the top ten hold around 42%. The sequencing input was blood. The receptors originated from a woman aged 45-60 years with Graves' hyperthyroidism.

The chain couples TRBV6-2 or TRBV6-3 to TRBJ1-1; TRBD1 might be the D (5 bases). Per the germline V gene, CDR1 is MNHEY and CDR2 is SVGEGT. The V gene lost 4 bases and the J gene lost 2 bases, with 8 bases spanning the gap. The CDR3 contains 13 residues. This CDR3 is CASSFRANTEAFF. The CDR3 DNA reads TGTGCCAGCAGTTTCAGGGCTAACACTGAAGCTTTCTTT.

As for this clonotype: Since a much larger clone is just one base distant, this may be a read error. CDR3 DNA: TGCGGTGCTGACCAGAGAAACACTGAAGCTTTCTTT. Protein sequence: CGADQRNTEAFF. The rearrangement links TRBV20-1 to TRBJ1-1; no reliable D call. Germline V CDR1 and CDR2: DFQATT, SNEGSKA (reference sequence). The CDR3 totals 12 residues.

The chain is built from TRBV15 and TRBJ2-7, with TRBD1 as a possible D gene (5 bases). The V gene lost 9 bases and the J gene lost 1 base, with 13 bases spanning the gap. Germline loops: CDR1 LNHNV, CDR2 YYDKDF (reference sequence). This CDR3 region has 13 residues. The CDR3 is CATGLDPSYEQYF. The CDR3 DNA reads as TGTGCCACGGGGCTTGACCCTTCCTACGAGCAGTACTTC.

This chain uses TRBV20-1 with TRBJ2-2, with 10 bases aligning to TRBD2. The CDR3 is 15 residues long. J lost 6 bases, V lost 3 bases, and 7 bases had no gene match. Germline V gene data show CDR1 as DFQATT and CDR2 as SNEGSKA (reference sequence). The CDR3 coding sequence is TGCAGTGCTAGTCGGAGCGGGGGGGACTCCGGGGAGCTGTTTTTT. Amino acids: CSASRSGGDSGELFF.

This clonotype was detected ten times or more. The chain recombines TRBV11-3 with TRBJ2-4, with TRBD2 matching over 8 bases. The V gene's germline CDR1 is SGHNT and CDR2 YENEEA. This CDR3 has 20 amino acids. The V and J ends lost 5 bases and 0 bases, in that order; junction bases with no gene match: 18. Written as DNA, the CDR3 is TGTGCCAGCAGCCTCCCCGCCAGAGCGGGAGTCAAGTTAGCCAAAAACATTCAGTACTTC. This translates into CASSLPARAGVKLAKNIQYF.

This clonotype has at least ten counts. J is TRBJ2-7 and V is TRBV28, with D possibly TRBD1 on 5 matching bases. CDR1 is MDHEN and CDR2 is SYDVKM in the germline V gene. The CDR3 extends over 13 amino acids. Trimming shortened V by 6 bases and J by 5 bases, and 14 bases separated the two germline ends. The CDR3 DNA follows: TGTGCCAGCAGGTCGGCAGGGATCCACGAGCAGTACGTC. Its protein is CASRSAGIHEQYV.

This clonotype came up many times. The chain is built from TRBV28 and TRBJ1-5; unclear D gene. Germline CDR1 MDHEN, CDR2 SYDVKM. V was clipped by 7 bases and J by 1 base, with 14 bases between them. This CDR3 comprises 15 residues. The CDR3 region is CASTVLRRSNQPQHF. DNA for the CDR3: TGTGCCAGCACGGTACTACGCCGAAGCAATCAGCCCCAGCATTTT.

With regard to this clonotype: This could be a read error, since a much larger clone is one nucleotide away. This chain uses TRBV6-9 with TRBJ2-3; 7 bases are shared with TRBD2. This CDR3 has 15 residues. Looked up from germline, CDR1 is MNHGY and CDR2 is SVAAGI. Trimming removed 3 bases from V and 2 bases from J; junction bases left unmatched: 5. The CDR3 protein is CASSYAGLTTDTQYF. DNA of the CDR3: TGTGCCAGCAGTTACGCGGGACTAACCACAGATACGCAGTATTTT.

V is TRBV19 and J is TRBJ2-2; 11 nucleotides align to TRBD2. The germline V gene has CDR1 LNHDA and CDR2 SQIVND (reference sequence). CDR3 length equals 18 residues. After removal of 3 bases from V and 4 bases from J, the junction contained 10 bases not matched to a gene. The CDR3 DNA sequence: TGTGCCAGTAGTATGATGGGACTAGCGGCCGAGAGCACCGGGGAGCTGTTTTTT. This encodes CASSMMGLAAESTGELFF. Using reference TRBV19 and TRBJ2-2 for the parts outside the CDR3, the full variable domain is DGGITQSPKYLFRKEGQNVTLSCEQNLNHDAMYWYRQDPGQGLRLIYYSQIVNDFQKGDIAEGYSVSREKKESFPLTVTSAQKNPTAFYLCASSMMGLAAESTGELFFGEGSRLTVL.

This clonotype was seen many times. The chain recombines TRBV2 with TRBJ1-6; the D is unclear. CDR3 size: 14 residues. V was pared by 6 bases and J by 4 bases, with 10 bases between. Germline V gene data show CDR1 as SNHLY and CDR2 as FYNNEI. CDR3 sequence: CASRTRPYNSPLHF. The CDR3 DNA reads as TGTGCCAGCAGGACGCGCCCTTATAATTCACCCCTCCACTTT.